This TCR beta chain emerged from a study of CD8+ T cells in alopecia areata. Points from the study as a whole: The study found TCR sharing across patients less clear than in mice, possibly for HLA reasons.

RNA extraction was followed by reverse transcription into cDNA, which acted as the sequencing template. Measured with immunoSEQ multiplex PCR; TCRdb has only the in-frame clones, and not every one. In the table there are 100,000 to 120,000 clones, 50% to 70% of which are singletons. Comment on this clone: The antigen remains unidentified.

Trimming pared 6 bases from V and 2 bases from J, leaving 14 bases between. Germline CDR1 reads SNHLY; CDR2 reads FYNNEI. There are 14 residues in the CDR3. The chain recombines TRBV2 with TRBJ2-7; D may be TRBD1 (6 bases). Input material: NKG2D-low CD8+ T cells sorted from blood. This sequence originates from a human donor with alopecia areata. The CDR3 DNA reads TGTGCCAGCAGAAGACAGGTGGAGACCTACGAGCAGTACTTC. Protein: CASRRQVETYEQYF.